This T cell receptor beta chain was captured in a study of cytomegalovirus exposure and HLA in healthy donors. Researchers ran the PCR with 60 Vbeta and 13 Jbeta primers. Only in-frame clones appear in the TCRdb table, and some are missing; sequencing was by immunoSEQ multiplex PCR. The sample records over 100,000 clones, around four fifths being singletons. This CDR3 spans 14 amino acids. J gave up 7 bases and V 4 bases, and 7 bases lay outside the gene matches. From germline, CDR1 is SGHDT and CDR2 YYEEEE. Regarding this clone: The antigen is undetermined.

Study-wide results and limits: In vitro assays verified that a few CMV-associated chains recognized CMV antigens specifically.

This clonotype was obtained from a female donor in good health and CMV-seronegative. The chain employs TRBV5-6 and TRBJ1-1; 10 bases line up with TRBD1. Specimen: PBMCs. Here the CDR3 DNA reads TGTGCCAGCAGCCCCGACAGGGGGCGCGGTGAAGCTTTCTTT. Translating it yields CASSPDRGRGEAFF.